The next 3 T cell receptor beta chains were all read from a single sample in a study of blood T cell repertoires in COVID-19 (dated by TCRdb to between 2020 and 2021). The library was generated by the immunoSEQ multiplex PCR assay. In TCRdb, the immuneACCESS table is reduced to in-frame sequences with V and J assigned. These tables do not hold every clone; where another copy was compared, an unresolved V gene accounts for under half, and the others remain unexplained. The table for this sample lists some 490,000 clones; 75% to 90% of them were counted only once. The ten largest clones take up just over 8% of the sample. Input material: PBMCs or T cells enriched from blood (not recorded which). The receptors here all came from a woman aged 60-75 years who had recovered from COVID-19.

The V gene is TRBV14, the J gene TRBJ1-3, with a tentative D call TRBD1 (5 bases). The CDR3 runs 12 residues. V was shortened by 4 bases and J by 9 bases, with 10 bases between the two germline ends. Germline loops: CDR1 SGHDN, CDR2 FVKESK. The CDR3 loop is CASSRGYGTIYF. The CDR3 DNA reads TGTGCCAGCAGCCGGGGCTATGGCACCATATATTTT.

This clone was seen only a few times. V gene TRBV5-1 combines with J gene TRBJ2-5, with a possible D match to TRBD2 (5 bases). Trimming shortened V by 2 bases and J by 4 bases, and 9 bases separated the two germline ends. The germline CDR1 and CDR2 sequences are SGHRS and YFSETQ. This CDR3 comprises 13 residues. CDR3 in amino acids: CASSFGVGETQYF. CDR3 nucleotide sequence: TGCGCCAGCAGCTTCGGGGTCGGAGAGACCCAGTACTTC.

The count of this clone is one. This sequence joins TRBV10-3 and TRBJ2-2, with TRBD2 matching 13 bases. Trimming took 6 bases from V and 3 from J; bases not matched to a gene: 1. CDR1 is ENHRY, CDR2 SYGVKD, per germline. The CDR3 spans 15 residues. The CDR3 DNA is TGTGCCATCAGAGGACTAGCGGGGGACACCGGGGAGCTGTTTTTT. It encodes CAIRGLAGDTGELFF.